The 18 T cell receptor beta chains presented below share a single source sample, sequenced in a study of regulatory T cells in long-lasting Graves disease. Time point of the sample: persistent/refractory GD, antithyroid drugs over 5 years with positive TRAb. Making the TCR library involved RNA that had been extracted from PBMCs. In building TCR beta libraries, iRepertoire HTBI primers were used together with Arm-PCR of CDR3 regions. Each CDR3 protein is one row after TCRdb ran MiXCR on the multiplex PCR reads. The sample consists of about 460,000 distinct CDR3 sequences, less than 25% of them appearing once. The input for sequencing was peripheral blood mononuclear cells (PBMCs), taken when the disease was refractory, from a patient treated with antithyroid drugs. All receptors come from a female donor with Graves disease.

The chain recombines TRBV28 with TRBJ2-3; 9 bases match TRBD2. The length of the CDR3 is 17 residues. V shed 1 base, J shed 2 bases, and the junction held 7 bases outside the gene matches. Germline CDR1 is MDHEN and CDR2 is SYDVKM. CDR3 protein: CASSLLASGEVTDTQYF. The CDR3 nucleotides are TGTGCCAGCAGTTTATTGGCTAGCGGGGAAGTCACAGATACGCAGTATTTT.

For this clonotype: This clone may be a read error of a much larger clone one base away. The chain links TRBV5-1 to TRBJ1-2, with a possible D match to TRBD1 (5 bases). The CDR3 consists of 15 residues. The V gene lost 8 bases and the J gene lost 4 bases, with 21 bases spanning the gap. Germline loops: CDR1 SGHRS, CDR2 YFSETQ. CDR3 nucleotide sequence: TGCGCCAGTACACCTGGGGCAGGAAATACCTATGGCTACACCTTC. It yields the protein CASTPGAGNTYGYTF.

The chain couples TRBV4-1 to TRBJ2-7; TRBD2 might be the D (5 bases). The CDR3 contains 15 residues. In germline, CDR1 is MGHRA, CDR2 YSYEKL. V shed 1 base and J shed 3 bases, with 13 bases lying between them. The CDR3 nucleotides read TGCGCCAGCAGCCAAGTAGGAGGTCAAGGCTACGAGCAGTACTTC. Residues: CASSQVGGQGYEQYF.

The rearrangement links TRBV5-6 to TRBJ1-6; possibly TRBD1 for D (5 bases). With 4 bases removed from V and 4 bases from J, the gap between germline ends came to 12 bases. This CDR3 is built from 15 residues. Germline CDR1 is SGHDT and CDR2 is YYEEEE. The CDR3 region is CASSGTGGYNSPLHF. The CDR3 bases are TGTGCCAGCAGCGGTACAGGAGGATATAATTCACCCCTCCACTTT.

This clonotype was detected ten times or more. V gene TRBV11-2 combines with J gene TRBJ1-1, with a weak D call TRBD1 (6 bases). V lost 5 bases to trimming and J lost 1 base, with 11 bases between them. CDR1 and CDR2 from the germline V gene are SGHAT and FQNNGV. This CDR3 is built from 14 residues. The chain's CDR3 is CASSTGQPNTEAFF. The CDR3 nucleotides are TGTGCCAGCAGCACCGGACAGCCGAACACTGAAGCTTTCTTT.

The chain joins TRBV28 to TRBJ1-5; 7 bases map to TRBD1. This CDR3 has 14 residues. V shed 7 bases, J shed 5 bases, and the junction held 8 bases outside the gene matches. The germline V gene encodes CDR1 MDHEN and CDR2 SYDVKM. CDR3: CASIGGQDYQPQHF. The CDR3 nucleotides read TGTGCCAGCATAGGTGGACAGGATTATCAGCCCCAGCATTTT.

J is TRBJ2-5 and V is TRBV6-4; D is ambiguous. The V and J ends lost 0 bases and 1 base respectively, with 12 bases between them. The V gene's germline CDR1 is MRHNA and CDR2 SNTAGT. The CDR3 runs to 16 residues. The CDR3 region is CASSDSRGGTQETQYF. CDR3 in DNA: TGTGCCAGCAGTGACTCAAGAGGTGGTACCCAAGAGACCCAGTACTTC.

This clonotype has at least ten counts. CDR3 region: CSADRGTSGYTF. CDR3 in DNA: TGCAGCGCCGACAGGGGGACAAGTGGCTACACCTTC. This chain joins TRBV20-1 and TRBJ1-2; 9 bases fit TRBD1. The CDR3 runs to 12 residues. From germline, CDR1 is DFQATT and CDR2 SNEGSKA (reference sequence).

This clonotype was detected only a few times. The chain uses TRBV19 and TRBJ2-7; perhaps TRBD2 as D (6 bases). Looked up from germline, CDR1 is LNHDA and CDR2 is SQIVND (reference sequence). V was pared by 5 bases and J by 4 bases, with 15 bases between. This CDR3 has 14 amino acids. CDR3: CASSQGGAGYEQYF. CDR3 in DNA: TGTGCCAGTAGTCAGGGAGGAGCGGGTTACGAGCAGTACTTC.

Many counts were recorded for this clonotype. V gene TRBV29-1 combines with J gene TRBJ2-5; possible D gene TRBD1, 8 bases. V lost 7 bases to trimming and J lost 4 bases, with 13 bases between them. CDR3 length equals 12 residues. Germline-derived CDR1 and CDR2 are SQVTM and ANQGSEA. The CDR3 reads CSAGGQGETQYF. The CDR3 coding sequence is TGCAGCGCGGGAGGACAGGGAGAGACCCAGTACTTC.

This clonotype appeared a few times. The rearrangement links TRBV12-3 or TRBV12-4 to TRBJ2-1, with TRBD1 identical over 9 bases. J lost 8 bases, V lost 3 bases, and 5 bases had no gene match. The CDR3 sequence is 14 residues long. CDR3 region: CASSLEQGAYEQFF. In DNA, the CDR3 is TGTGCCAGCAGTTTGGAACAGGGGGCCTATGAGCAGTTCTTC.

This sequence joins TRBV5-6 and TRBJ1-1, with 8 nucleotides matching TRBD1. V trimming: 3 bases; J trimming: 4 bases; junction bases outside the gene matches: 11. The CDR3 length is 16 residues. Looked up from germline, CDR1 is SGHDT and CDR2 is YYEEEE. CDR3 nucleotides: TGTGCCAGCAGCTACTACAGGGGGTCCGGGCCCACTGAAGCTTTCTTT. This translates into CASSYYRGSGPTEAFF.

This clonotype was found many times. The CDR3 DNA is TGTGCCAGCAGTTTAGCCACTGGACTAGCGGGATCCAAAAACATTCAGTACTTC. Protein sequence: CASSLATGLAGSKNIQYF. V is TRBV28 and J is TRBJ2-4; 12 positions match TRBD2. The J segment lost 2 bases and the V segment lost 2 bases, leaving 7 bases of the junction unmatched. This CDR3 is built from 18 residues. Germline V CDR1 and CDR2: MDHEN, SYDVKM.

The gene calls are TRBV14 and TRBJ1-2; D gene unclear. The CDR3 runs to 12 residues. V was shortened by 1 base and J by 7 bases, with 7 bases between the two germline ends. Germline CDR1 reads SGHDN; CDR2 reads FVKESK. CDR3 region: CASSQGLRGYTF. CDR3 nucleotide sequence: TGTGCCAGCAGCCAAGGGCTTCGTGGCTACACCTTC.

About this clonotype itself: Since the CDR3 does not end with the conserved phenylalanine or tryptophan, this likely comes from a read error. The rearrangement links TRBV12-3 or TRBV12-4 to TRBJ2-7; D not resolved. There are 16 residues in the CDR3. V gave up 5 bases and J gave up 2 bases, with 19 bases separating them. CDR3 in amino acids: CASSRHRLSLTYEQYL. The CDR3, as DNA: TGTGCCAGCAGTCGACACCGGTTGTCGTTAACCTACGAGCAGTACCTC.

The gene calls are TRBV14 and TRBJ2-7; a weak D match, TRBD2 (6 bases). The V gene's germline CDR1 is SGHDN and CDR2 FVKESK. The V end was cut by 1 base, the J end by 4 bases, with 17 bases between. The CDR3 runs 16 residues. CDR3 sequence reads: CASSQAPALAPYEQYF. Written as DNA, the CDR3 is TGTGCCAGCAGCCAAGCCCCGGCGCTAGCGCCGTACGAGCAGTACTTC.

This sequence joins TRBV10-3 and TRBJ2-7, with a possible D match to TRBD1 (6 bases). Germline CDR1 ENHRY, CDR2 SYGVKD. This CDR3 comprises 15 residues. V was cut by 4 bases and J by 2 bases, with 15 bases left in between. The CDR3 loop is CAISGGAGVAYEQYF. In nucleotides, the CDR3 is TGTGCCATCAGTGGTGGGGCAGGGGTTGCCTACGAGCAGTACTTC.

This clonotype has at least ten counts. V is TRBV11-1 and J is TRBJ2-7; either TRBD1 or TRBD2 may fit D (5 bases each). CDR3 length: 15 residues. The germline V and J ends were trimmed by 3 bases and 0 bases, with 12 bases remaining between them. CDR1 is SGHAT and CDR2 is FQDESV in the germline V gene (reference sequence). As DNA, the CDR3 is TGTGCCAGCAGCTTTTTTCGGGGCCTCTCCTACGAGCAGTACTTC. This codes for CASSFFRGLSYEQYF.